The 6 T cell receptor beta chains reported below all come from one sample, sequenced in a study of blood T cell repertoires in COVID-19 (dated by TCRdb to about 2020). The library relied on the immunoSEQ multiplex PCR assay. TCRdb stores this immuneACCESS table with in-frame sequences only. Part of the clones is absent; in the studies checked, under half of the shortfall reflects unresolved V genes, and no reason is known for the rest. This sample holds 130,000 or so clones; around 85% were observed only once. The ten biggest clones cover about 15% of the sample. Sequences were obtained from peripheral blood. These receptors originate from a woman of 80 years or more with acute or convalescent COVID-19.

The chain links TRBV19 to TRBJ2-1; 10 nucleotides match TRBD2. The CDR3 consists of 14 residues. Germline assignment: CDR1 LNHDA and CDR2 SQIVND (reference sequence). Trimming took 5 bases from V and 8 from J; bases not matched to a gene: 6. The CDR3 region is CASSPGTSVDEQFF. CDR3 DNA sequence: TGTGCCAGTAGTCCCGGGACTAGCGTCGATGAGCAGTTCTTC.

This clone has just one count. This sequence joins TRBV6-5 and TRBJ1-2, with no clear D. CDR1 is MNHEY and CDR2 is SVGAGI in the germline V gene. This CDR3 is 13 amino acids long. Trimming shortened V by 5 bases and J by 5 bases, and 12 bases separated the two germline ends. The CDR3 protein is CASSPSEGYGYTF. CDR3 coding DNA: TGTGCCAGCAGTCCATCTGAGGGATATGGCTACACCTTC.

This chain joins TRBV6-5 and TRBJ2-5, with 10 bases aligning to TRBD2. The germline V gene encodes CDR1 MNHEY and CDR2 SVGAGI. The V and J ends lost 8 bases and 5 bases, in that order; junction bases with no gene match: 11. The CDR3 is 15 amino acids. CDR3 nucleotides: TGTGCCAGCGGCGGGCTAGCGGGGGTGTGGGAGACCCAGTACTTC. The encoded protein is CASGGLAGVWETQYF.

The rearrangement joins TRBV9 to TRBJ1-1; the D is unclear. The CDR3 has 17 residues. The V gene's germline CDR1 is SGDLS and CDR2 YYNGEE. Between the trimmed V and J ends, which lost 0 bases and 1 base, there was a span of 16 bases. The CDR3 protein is CASSVGSLPDSNTEAFF. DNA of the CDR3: TGTGCCAGCAGCGTAGGTTCCCTGCCAGACTCGAACACTGAAGCTTTCTTT.

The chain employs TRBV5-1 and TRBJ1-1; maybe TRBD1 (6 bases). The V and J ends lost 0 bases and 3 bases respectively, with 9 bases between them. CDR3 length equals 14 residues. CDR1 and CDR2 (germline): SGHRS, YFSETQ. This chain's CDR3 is CASSLGGRDTEAFF. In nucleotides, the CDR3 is TGCGCCAGCAGCTTGGGGGGGCGGGACACTGAAGCTTTCTTT.

CDR3 residues: CASREMDRGNYGYTF. CDR3 nucleotide sequence: TGTGCCAGTAGGGAAATGGACCGGGGGAACTATGGCTACACCTTC. This sequence joins TRBV19 and TRBJ1-2, with D tentatively TRBD1 (5 bases). The V gene lost 6 bases and the J gene lost 2 bases, with 16 bases spanning the gap. Germline V gene lookup returns CDR1 LNHDA and CDR2 SQIVND (reference sequence). CDR3 length: 15 amino acids.